This entry is about one TCR beta chain. No antigen is known for it. The sample comes from a study of cytomegalovirus exposure and HLA in healthy donors. PCR amplification relied on 60 Vbeta primers (plus 13 Jbeta primers). TCRdb's table, derived via immunoSEQ multiplex PCR, lists solely in-frame clones and lacks some. The sample has around 150,000 clones, 70% to 80% seen once. Overall study results and limits: Later work showed greater clonal expansion in HLA-associated TCR beta chains than in equally common others.

With V trimmed by 1 base and J by 5 bases, 4 bases remained unmatched. In germline, CDR1 is MNHNS, CDR2 SASEGT. The CDR3 runs to 16 residues. What was sequenced was PBMCs. The TCR was taken from a man in his thirties or forties in good health and CMV-seronegative. V gene TRBV6-1 combines with J gene TRBJ2-1; 11 positions match TRBD2. The CDR3 region has the DNA TGTGCCAGCAGTGAAGTTAGCGGGAGGGGGAACAATGAGCAGTTCTTC. Translation gives CASSEVSGRGNNEQFF.